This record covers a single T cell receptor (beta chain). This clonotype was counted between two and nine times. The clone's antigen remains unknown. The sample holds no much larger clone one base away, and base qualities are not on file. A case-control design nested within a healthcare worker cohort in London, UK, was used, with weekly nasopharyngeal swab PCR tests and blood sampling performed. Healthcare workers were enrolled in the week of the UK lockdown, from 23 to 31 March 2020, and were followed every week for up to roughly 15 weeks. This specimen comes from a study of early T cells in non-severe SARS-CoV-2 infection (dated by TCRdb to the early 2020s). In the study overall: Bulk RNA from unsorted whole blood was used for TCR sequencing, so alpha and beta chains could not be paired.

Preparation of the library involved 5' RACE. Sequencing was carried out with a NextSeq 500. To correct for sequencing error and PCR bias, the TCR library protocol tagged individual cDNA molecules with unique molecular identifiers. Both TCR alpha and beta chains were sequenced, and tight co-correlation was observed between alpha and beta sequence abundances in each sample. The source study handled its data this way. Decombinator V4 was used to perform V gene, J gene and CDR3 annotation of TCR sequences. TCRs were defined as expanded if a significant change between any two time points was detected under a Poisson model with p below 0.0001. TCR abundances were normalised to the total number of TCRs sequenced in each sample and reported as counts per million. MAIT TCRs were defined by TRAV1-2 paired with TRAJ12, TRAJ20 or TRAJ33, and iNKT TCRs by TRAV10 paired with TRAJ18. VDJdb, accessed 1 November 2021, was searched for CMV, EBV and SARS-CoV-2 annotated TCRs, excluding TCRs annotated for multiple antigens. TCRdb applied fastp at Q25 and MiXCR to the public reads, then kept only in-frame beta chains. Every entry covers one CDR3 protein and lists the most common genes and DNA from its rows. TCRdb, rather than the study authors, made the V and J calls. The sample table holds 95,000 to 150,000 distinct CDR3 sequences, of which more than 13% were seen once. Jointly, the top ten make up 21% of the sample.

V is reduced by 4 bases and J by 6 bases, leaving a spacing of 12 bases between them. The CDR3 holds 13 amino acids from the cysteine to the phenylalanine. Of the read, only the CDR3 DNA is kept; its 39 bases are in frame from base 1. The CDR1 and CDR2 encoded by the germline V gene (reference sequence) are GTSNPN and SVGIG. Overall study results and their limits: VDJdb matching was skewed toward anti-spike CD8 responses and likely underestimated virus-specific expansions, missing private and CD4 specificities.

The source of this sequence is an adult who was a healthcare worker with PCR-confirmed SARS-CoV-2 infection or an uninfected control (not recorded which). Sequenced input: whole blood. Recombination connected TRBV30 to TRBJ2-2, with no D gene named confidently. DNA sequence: TGTGCCTGGAAAAATACCCTGCCCGGGGAGCTGTTTTTT. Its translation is CAWKNTLPGELFF.